This T cell receptor beta chain was recovered during a study of blood T cell repertoires in COVID-19. Study background: Material from acute and convalescent COVID-19 was sourced from the United States, Italy and Spain.

The CDR3 sequence is 14 residues long. Deletions cut 3 bases from V and 8 bases from J, with 15 bases between. Germline loops: CDR1 SGHDT, CDR2 YYEEEE. Clones were sequenced by immunoSEQ multiplex PCR, and TCRdb holds only the in-frame ones, with some missing. The data hold under 300,000 clones, with about 91% observed a single time. This sequence was found in a woman in her 40s who had recovered from COVID-19. The source material was peripheral blood. This chain links TRBV5-6 with TRBJ1-3; TRBD1 might be the D (6 bases). DNA for the CDR3: TGTGCCAGCAGCTACGGCAGGGGAGAATACACCATATATTTT. Its translation: CASSYGRGEYTIYF.